Here is one TCR beta chain with its context. This CDR3 comprises 13 residues. The V gene's germline CDR1 is SGHTA and CDR2 FQGNSA. Trimming removed 5 bases from V and 6 bases from J, with 11 bases in between. This sample was taken from a study of blood T cell repertoires in COVID-19. Study at large: Some COVID-19 samples were acute and others convalescent; all came from the United States, Italy and Spain. From T cells, B-cell-depleted T cells, or PBMCs came the material, which was cDNA or gDNA.

It was during active infection that Seattle patients were enrolled and then longitudinally followed. Profiling relied on immunoSEQ multiplex PCR, and the TCRdb table lists in-frame clones only, not all of them. The sample records 100,000 to 150,000 clones, around 86% being singletons. Sequencing was done on a sample of peripheral blood. J is TRBJ1-3 and V is TRBV7-2; D perhaps matches TRBD1 (6 bases). This TCR was recovered from a woman in her sixties or seventies with COVID-19, enrolled during active disease. The CDR3 bases are TGTGCCAGCAGCGGCGGACAGACAAACACCATATATTTT. As protein: CASSGGQTNTIYF.